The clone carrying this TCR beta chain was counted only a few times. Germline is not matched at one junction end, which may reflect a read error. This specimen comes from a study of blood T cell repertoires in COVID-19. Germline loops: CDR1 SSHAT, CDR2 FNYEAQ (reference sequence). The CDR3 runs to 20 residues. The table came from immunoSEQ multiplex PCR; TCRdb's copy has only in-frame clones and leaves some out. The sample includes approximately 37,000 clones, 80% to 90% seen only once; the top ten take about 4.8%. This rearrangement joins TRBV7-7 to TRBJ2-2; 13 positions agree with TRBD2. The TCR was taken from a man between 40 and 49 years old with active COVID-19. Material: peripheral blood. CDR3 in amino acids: CASSLALSGLAGASTGELFF. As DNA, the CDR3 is TGTGCTAGCAGCTTAGCGCTCTCTGGACTAGCGGGGGCTTCTACCGGGGAGCTGTTTTTT. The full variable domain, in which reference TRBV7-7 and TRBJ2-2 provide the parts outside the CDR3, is GAGVSQSPRYKVTKRGQDVTLRCDPISSHATLYWYQQALGQGPEFLTYFNYEAQPDKSGLPSDRFSAERPEGSISTLTIQRTEQRDSAMYRCASSLALSGLAGASTGELFFGEGSRLTVL.